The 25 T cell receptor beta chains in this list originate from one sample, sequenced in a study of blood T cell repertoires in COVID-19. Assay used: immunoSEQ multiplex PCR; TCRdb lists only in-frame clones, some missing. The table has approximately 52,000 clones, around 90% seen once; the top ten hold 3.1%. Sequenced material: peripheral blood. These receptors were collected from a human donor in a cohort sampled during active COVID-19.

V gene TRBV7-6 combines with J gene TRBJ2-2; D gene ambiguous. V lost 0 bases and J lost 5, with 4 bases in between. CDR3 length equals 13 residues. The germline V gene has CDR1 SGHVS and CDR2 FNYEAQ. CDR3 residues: CASSLAETGELFF. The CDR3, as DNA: TGTGCCAGCAGCTTAGCAGAGACCGGGGAGCTGTTTTTT.

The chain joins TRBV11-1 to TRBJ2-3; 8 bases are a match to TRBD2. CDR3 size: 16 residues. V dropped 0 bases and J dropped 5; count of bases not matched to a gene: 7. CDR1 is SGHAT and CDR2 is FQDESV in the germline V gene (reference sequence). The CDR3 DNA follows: TGTGCCAGCAGCTTAGCCCCGGCGGGAGGACGAGATACGCAGTATTTT. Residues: CASSLAPAGGRDTQYF.

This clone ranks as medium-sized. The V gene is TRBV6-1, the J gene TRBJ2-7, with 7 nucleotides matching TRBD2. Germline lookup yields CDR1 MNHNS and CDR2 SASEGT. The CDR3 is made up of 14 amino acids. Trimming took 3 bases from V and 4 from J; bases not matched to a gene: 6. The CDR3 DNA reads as TGTGCCAGCAGTGACGGTGGCGGGAGTTACGAGCAGTACTTC. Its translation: CASSDGGGSYEQYF.

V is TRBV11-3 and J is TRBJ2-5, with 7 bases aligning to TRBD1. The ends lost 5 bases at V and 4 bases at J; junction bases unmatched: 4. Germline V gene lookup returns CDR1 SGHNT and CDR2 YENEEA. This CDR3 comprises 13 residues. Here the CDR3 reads CASSTGQVETQYF. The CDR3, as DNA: TGTGCCAGCAGCACAGGACAGGTAGAGACCCAGTACTTC. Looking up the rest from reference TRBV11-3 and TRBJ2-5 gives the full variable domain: EAGVVQSPRYKIIEKKQPVAFWCNPISGHNTLYWYLQNLGQGPELLIRYENEEAVDDSQLPKDRFSAERLKGVDSTLKIQPAELGDSAVYLCASSTGQVETQYFGPGTRLLVL.

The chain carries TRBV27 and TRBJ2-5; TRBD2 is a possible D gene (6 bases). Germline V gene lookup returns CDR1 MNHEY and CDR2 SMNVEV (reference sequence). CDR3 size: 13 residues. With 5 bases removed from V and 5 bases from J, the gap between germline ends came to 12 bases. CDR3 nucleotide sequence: TGTGCCAGCAGTCCGGGGGACTGGGAGACCCAGTACTTC. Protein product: CASSPGDWETQYF.

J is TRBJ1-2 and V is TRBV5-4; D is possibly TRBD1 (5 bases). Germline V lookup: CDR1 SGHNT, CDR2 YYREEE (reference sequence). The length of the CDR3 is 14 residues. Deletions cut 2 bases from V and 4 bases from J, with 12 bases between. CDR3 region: CASSLAGSGYGYTF. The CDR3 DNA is TGTGCCAGCAGCTTAGCAGGGTCTGGCTATGGCTACACCTTC.

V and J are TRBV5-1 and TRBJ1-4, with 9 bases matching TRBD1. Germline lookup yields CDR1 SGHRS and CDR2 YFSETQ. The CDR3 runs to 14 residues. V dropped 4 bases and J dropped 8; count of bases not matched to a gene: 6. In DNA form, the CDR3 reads TGCGCCAGCAGCCTGGGACAGGGTATGGAAAAACTGTTTTTT. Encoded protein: CASSLGQGMEKLFF.

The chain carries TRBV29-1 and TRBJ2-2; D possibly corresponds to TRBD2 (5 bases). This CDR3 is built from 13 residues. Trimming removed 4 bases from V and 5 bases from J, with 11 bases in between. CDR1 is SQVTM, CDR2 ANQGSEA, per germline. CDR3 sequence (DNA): TGCAGCGTTGGGACTTTCCTTACCGGGGAGCTGTTTTTT. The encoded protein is CSVGTFLTGELFF.

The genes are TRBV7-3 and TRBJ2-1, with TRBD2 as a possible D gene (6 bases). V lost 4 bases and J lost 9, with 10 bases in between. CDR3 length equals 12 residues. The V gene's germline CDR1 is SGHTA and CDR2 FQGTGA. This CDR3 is CASSSLSGEQFF. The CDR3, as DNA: TGTGCCAGCAGCTCGCTTAGCGGTGAGCAGTTCTTC.

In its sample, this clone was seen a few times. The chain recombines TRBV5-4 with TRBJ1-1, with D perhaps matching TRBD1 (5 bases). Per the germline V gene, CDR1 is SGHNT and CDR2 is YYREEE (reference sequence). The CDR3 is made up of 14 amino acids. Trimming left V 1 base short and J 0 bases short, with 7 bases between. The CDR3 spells CASSLTGLNTEAFF. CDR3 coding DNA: TGTGCCAGCAGCTTGACAGGTTTGAACACTGAAGCTTTCTTT.

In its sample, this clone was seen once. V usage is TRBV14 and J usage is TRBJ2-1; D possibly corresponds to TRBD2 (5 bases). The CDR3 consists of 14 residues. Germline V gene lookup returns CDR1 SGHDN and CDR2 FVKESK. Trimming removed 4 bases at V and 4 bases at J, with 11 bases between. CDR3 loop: CASSPLGVYNEQFF. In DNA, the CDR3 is TGTGCCAGCAGCCCCCTCGGGGTGTACAATGAGCAGTTCTTC.

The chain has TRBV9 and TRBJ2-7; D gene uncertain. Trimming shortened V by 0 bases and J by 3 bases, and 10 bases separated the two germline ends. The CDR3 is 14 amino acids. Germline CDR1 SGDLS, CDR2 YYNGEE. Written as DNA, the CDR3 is TGTGCCAGCAGCGTAGGTTCTGCAGGCTACGAGCAGTACTTC. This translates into CASSVGSAGYEQYF. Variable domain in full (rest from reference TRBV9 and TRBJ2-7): DSGVTQTPKHLITATGQRVTLRCSPRSGDLSVYWYQQSLDQGLQFLIQYYNGEERAKGNILERFSAQQFPDLHSELNLSSLELGDSALYFCASSVGSAGYEQYFGPGTRLTVT.

The CDR3 DNA follows: TGCGCCAGCAGTGCGAACGACAGGGGCGGAGGACCCGGGGAGCTGTTTTTT. This translates into CASSANDRGGGPGELFF. This sequence joins TRBV10-1 and TRBJ2-2; 8 nucleotides align to TRBD1. Germline V CDR1 and CDR2: WNHNN, SYGVQD (reference sequence). Trimming took 4 bases from V and 6 from J; bases not matched to a gene: 13. The CDR3 runs 17 residues.

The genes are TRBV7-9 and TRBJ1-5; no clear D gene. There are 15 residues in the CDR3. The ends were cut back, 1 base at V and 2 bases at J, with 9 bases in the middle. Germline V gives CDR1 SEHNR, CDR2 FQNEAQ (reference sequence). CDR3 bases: TGTGCCAGCAGCTTAGACAGTGCAGGCAATCAGCCCCAGCATTTT. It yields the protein CASSLDSAGNQPQHF.

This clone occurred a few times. CDR3 sequence reads: CAVRTGSGTEAFF. The CDR3 region has the DNA TGTGCCGTGAGGACAGGGTCCGGCACTGAAGCTTTCTTT. The chain carries TRBV6-5 and TRBJ1-1; 8 bases agree with TRBD1. CDR1 is MNHEY and CDR2 is SVGAGI in the germline V gene. The V gene end was trimmed by 11 bases and the J gene end by 4 bases; junction bases not matched to a gene: 9. This CDR3 is built from 13 residues.

The CDR3 DNA follows: TGCGCCAGCAGCTTGGGGCAGCCAGGGGGGATGCGCGAAAAACTGTTTTTT. The encoded protein is CASSLGQPGGMREKLFF. V is TRBV5-1 and J is TRBJ1-4; the match to TRBD1 covers 7 bases. The CDR3 is 17 residues long. V lost 0 bases and J lost 8; bases outside the gene matches: 13. CDR1 is SGHRS and CDR2 is YFSETQ in the germline V gene. The entire variable domain, with the rest obtained from reference TRBV5-1 and TRBJ1-4, is as follows: KAGVTQTPRYLIKTRGQQVTLSCSPISGHRSVSWYQQTPGQGLQFLFEYFSETQRNKGNFPGRFSGRQFSNSRSEMNVSTLELGDSALYLCASSLGQPGGMREKLFFGSGTQLSVL.

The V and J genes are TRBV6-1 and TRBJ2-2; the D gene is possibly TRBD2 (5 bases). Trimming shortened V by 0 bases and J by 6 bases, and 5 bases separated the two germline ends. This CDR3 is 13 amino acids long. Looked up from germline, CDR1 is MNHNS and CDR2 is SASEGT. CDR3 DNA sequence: TGTGCCAGCAGTGAAGCGGGAGCCGGGGAGCTGTTTTTT. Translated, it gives CASSEAGAGELFF.

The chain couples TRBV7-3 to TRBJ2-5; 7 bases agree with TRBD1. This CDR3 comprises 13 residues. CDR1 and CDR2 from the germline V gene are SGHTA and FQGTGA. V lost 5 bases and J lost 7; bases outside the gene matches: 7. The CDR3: CASSINRGGTQYF. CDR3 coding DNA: TGTGCCAGCAGCATAAACAGGGGCGGGACCCAGTACTTC.

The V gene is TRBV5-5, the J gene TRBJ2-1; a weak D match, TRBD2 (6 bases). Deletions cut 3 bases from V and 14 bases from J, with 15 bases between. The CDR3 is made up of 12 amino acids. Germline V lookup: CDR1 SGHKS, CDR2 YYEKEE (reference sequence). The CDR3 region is CASSYREVVKFF. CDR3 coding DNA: TGTGCCAGCAGCTATAGGGAGGTGGTCAAGTTCTTC.

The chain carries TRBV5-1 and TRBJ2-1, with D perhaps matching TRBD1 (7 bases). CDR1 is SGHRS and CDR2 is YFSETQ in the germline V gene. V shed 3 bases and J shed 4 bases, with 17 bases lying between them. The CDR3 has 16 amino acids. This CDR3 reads CASSSSPGGSYNEQFF. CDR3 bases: TGCGCCAGCAGCTCATCCCCAGGGGGGAGTTACAATGAGCAGTTCTTC.

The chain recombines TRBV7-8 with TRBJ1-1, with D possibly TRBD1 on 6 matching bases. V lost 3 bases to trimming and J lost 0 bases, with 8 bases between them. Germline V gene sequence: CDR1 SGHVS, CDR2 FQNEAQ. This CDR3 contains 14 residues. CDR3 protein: CASSLGALNTEAFF. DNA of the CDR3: TGTGCCAGCAGCTTGGGGGCTTTGAACACTGAAGCTTTCTTT.

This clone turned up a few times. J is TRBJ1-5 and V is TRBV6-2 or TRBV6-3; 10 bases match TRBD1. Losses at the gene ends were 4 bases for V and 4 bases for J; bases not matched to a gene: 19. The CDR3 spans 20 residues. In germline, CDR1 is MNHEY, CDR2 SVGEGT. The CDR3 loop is CASSSAPGQGLRTPNQPQHF. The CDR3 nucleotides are TGTGCCAGCAGTTCAGCTCCGGGACAGGGGCTAAGGACGCCTAATCAGCCCCAGCATTTT.

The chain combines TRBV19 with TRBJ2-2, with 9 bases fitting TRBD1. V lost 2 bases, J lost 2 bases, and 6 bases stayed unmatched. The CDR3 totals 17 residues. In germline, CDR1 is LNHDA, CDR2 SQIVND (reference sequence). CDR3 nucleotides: TGTGCCAGTAGTATAACAGGACAGGGGATAAACACCGGGGAGCTGTTTTTT. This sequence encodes CASSITGQGINTGELFF.

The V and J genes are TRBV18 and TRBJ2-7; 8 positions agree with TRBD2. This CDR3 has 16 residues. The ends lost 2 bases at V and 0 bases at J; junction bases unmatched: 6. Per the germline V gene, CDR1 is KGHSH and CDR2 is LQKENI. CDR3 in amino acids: CASSPYSGGSSYEQYF. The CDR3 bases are TGTGCCAGCTCACCATATTCGGGAGGGAGCTCCTACGAGCAGTACTTC.

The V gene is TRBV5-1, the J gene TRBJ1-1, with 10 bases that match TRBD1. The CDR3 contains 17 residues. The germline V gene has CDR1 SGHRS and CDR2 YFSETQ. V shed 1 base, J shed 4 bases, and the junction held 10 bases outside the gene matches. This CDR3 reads CASSLYWDRGRATEAFF. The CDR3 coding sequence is TGCGCCAGCAGCTTGTATTGGGACAGGGGTAGGGCCACTGAAGCTTTCTTT.